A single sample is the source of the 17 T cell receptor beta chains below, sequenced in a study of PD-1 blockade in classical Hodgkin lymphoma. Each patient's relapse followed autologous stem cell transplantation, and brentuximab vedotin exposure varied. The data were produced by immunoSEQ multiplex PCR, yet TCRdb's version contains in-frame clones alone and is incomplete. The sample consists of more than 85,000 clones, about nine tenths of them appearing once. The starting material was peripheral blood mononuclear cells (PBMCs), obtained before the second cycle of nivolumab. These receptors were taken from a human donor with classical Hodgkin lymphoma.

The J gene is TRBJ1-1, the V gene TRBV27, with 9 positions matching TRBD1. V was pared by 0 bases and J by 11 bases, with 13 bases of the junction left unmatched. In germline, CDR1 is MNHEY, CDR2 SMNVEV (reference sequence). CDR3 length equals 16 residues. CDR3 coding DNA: TGTGCCAGCAGTTTATCTGCCGGGACAGGGCGGCTTGAGGCTTTCTTT. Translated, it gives CASSLSAGTGRLEAFF.

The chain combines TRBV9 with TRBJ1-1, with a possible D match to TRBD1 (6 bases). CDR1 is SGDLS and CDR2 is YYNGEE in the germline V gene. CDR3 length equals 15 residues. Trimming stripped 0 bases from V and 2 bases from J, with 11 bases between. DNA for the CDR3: TGTGCCAGCAGCGTAGCCGGACAGCCCAACACTGAAGCTTTCTTT. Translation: CASSVAGQPNTEAFF.

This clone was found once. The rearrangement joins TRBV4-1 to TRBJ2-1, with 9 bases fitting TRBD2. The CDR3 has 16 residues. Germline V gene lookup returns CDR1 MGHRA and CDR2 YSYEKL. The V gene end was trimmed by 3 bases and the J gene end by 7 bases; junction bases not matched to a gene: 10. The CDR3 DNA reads TGCGCCAGCAGCCAGGGGAGCGGGAGGTTTGGGAATGAGCAGTTCTTC. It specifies CASSQGSGRFGNEQFF.

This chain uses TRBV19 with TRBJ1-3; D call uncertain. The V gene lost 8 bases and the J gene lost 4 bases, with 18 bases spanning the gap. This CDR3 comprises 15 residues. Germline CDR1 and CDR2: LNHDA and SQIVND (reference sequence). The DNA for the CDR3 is TGTGCCAGTGGATTACACAACCAACAGGGAAACACCATATATTTT. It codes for CASGLHNQQGNTIYF.

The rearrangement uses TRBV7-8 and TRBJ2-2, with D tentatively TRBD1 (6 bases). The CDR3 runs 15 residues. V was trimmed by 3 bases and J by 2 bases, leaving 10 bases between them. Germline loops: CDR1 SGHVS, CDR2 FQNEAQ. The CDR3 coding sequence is TGTGCCAGCAGCTTGGTAGGGGGAAACACCGGGGAGCTGTTTTTT. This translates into CASSLVGGNTGELFF.

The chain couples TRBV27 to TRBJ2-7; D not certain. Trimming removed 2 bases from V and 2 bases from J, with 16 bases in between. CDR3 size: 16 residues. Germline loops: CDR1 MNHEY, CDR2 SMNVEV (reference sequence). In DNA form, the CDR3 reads TGTGCCAGCAGTTTAAAAGGAATAGGTGAAGCCTACGAGCAGTACTTC. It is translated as CASSLKGIGEAYEQYF.

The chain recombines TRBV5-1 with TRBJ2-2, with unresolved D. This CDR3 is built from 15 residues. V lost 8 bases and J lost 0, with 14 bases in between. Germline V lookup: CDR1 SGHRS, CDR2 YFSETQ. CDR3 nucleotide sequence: TGCGCCAGTTATAGGACGGAACCGAACACCGGGGAGCTGTTTTTT. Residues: CASYRTEPNTGELFF. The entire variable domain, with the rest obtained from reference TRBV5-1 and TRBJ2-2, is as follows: KAGVTQTPRYLIKTRGQQVTLSCSPISGHRSVSWYQQTPGQGLQFLFEYFSETQRNKGNFPGRFSGRQFSNSRSEMNVSTLELGDSALYLCASYRTEPNTGELFFGEGSRLTVL.

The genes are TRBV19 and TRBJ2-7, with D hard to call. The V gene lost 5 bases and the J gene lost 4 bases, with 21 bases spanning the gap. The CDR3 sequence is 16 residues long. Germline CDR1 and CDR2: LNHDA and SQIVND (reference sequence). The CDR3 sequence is CASSGRRPADLYEQYF. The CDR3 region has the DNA TGTGCCAGTAGTGGACGGAGACCCGCCGACTTGTACGAGCAGTACTTC. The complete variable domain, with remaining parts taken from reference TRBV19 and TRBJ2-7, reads DGGITQSPKYLFRKEGQNVTLSCEQNLNHDAMYWYRQDPGQGLRLIYYSQIVNDFQKGDIAEGYSVSREKKESFPLTVTSAQKNPTAFYLCASSGRRPADLYEQYFGPGTRLTVT.

Here the CDR3 reads CASSEVGPELGGELFF. CDR3 coding DNA: TGTGCCAGCAGTGAGGTCGGGCCAGAACTGGGCGGGGAGCTGTTTTTT. The V gene is TRBV2, the J gene TRBJ2-2; D gene ambiguous. The CDR3 extends over 16 amino acids. Germline lookup yields CDR1 SNHLY and CDR2 FYNNEI. Trimming took off 3 bases at V and 7 bases at J, with 18 bases between the two ends.

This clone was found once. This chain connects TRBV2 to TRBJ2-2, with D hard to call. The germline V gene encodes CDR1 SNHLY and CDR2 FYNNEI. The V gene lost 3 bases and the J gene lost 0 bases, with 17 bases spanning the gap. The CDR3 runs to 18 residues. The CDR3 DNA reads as TGTGCCAGCAGTGACGCTCTAACCTGGACGGCGAACACCGGGGAGCTGTTTTTT. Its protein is CASSDALTWTANTGELFF.

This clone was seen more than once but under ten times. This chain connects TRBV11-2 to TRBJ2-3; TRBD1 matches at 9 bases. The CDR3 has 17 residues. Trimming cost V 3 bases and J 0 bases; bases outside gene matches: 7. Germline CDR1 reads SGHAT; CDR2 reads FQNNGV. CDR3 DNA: TGTGCCAGCAGCTTGCTCCCGGGACAGGGCAGCACAGATACGCAGTATTTT. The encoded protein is CASSLLPGQGSTDTQYF.

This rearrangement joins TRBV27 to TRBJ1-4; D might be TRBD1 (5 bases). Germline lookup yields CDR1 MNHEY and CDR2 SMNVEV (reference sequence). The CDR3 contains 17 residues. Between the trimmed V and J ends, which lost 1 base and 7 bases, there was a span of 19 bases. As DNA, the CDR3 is TGTGCCAGCAGTTTATATGGTCAAGGGGTGAGCAGTGAAAAACTGTTTTTT. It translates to CASSLYGQGVSSEKLFF. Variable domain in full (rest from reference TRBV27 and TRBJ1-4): EAQVTQNPRYLITVTGKKLTVTCSQNMNHEYMSWYRQDPGLGLRQIYYSMNVEVTDKGDVPEGYKVSRKEKRNFPLILESPSPNQTSLYFCASSLYGQGVSSEKLFFGSGTQLSVL.

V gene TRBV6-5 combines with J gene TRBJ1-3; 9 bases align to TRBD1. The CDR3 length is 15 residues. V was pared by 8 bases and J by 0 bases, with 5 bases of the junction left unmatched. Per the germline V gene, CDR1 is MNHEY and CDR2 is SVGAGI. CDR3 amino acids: CASSRQGDSGNTIYF. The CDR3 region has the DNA TGTGCCAGCTCCCGACAGGGGGACTCTGGAAACACCATATATTTT.

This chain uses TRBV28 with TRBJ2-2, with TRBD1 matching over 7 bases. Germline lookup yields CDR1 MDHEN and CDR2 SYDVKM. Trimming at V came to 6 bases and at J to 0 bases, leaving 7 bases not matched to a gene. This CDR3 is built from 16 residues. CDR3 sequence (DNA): TGTGCCAGCAGGGATCAGACAGGGACGAACACCGGGGAGCTGTTTTTT. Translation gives CASRDQTGTNTGELFF.

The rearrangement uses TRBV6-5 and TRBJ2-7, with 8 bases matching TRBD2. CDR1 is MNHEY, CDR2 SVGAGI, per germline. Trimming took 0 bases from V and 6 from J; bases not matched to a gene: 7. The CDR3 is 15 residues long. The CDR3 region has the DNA TGTGCCAGCAGTTACTCTCAAGCGGGAGCGGGCGAGCAGTACTTC. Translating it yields CASSYSQAGAGEQYF.

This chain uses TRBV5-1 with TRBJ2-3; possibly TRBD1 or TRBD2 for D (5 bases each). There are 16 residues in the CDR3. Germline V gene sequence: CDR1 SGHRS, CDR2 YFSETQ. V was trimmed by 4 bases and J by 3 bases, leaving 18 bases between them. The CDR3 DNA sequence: TGCGCCAGCAGCAGGGACCCCCAGGGTTCTACAGATACGCAGTATTTT. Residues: CASSRDPQGSTDTQYF.

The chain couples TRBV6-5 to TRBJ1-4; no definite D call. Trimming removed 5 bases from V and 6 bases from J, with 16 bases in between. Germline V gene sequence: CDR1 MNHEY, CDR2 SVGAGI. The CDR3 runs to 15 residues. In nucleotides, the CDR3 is TGTGCCAGCAGTCAAGGGTCCATGGGTGATGAAAAACTGTTTTTT. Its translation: CASSQGSMGDEKLFF.